This is a list of T cell receptor beta chains from one sample in a study of blood T cells in healthy people across ages. TCRdb re-called the 5' RACE reads with MiXCR, one entry per CDR3 protein. The data hold 800,000 or so distinct CDR3 sequences, with 46% observed a single time. The sequencing input was blood. The origin of the receptors is an elderly man in good health. Both conserved end residues are part of each CDR3. D genes are given only for firm matches. Clone size is stated in some rows and not others, as once, few, many or a class when expanded.

d_gene,v_gene,j_gene,abundance,CDR3nt,CDR3aa
-,TRBV5-1,TRBJ2-3,-,TGCGCCAGCAGCTTGGGTGGGACCAAAGATACGCAGTATTTT,CASSLGGTKDTQYF
TRBD2,TRBV7-2,TRBJ2-5,many,TGTGCCAGCAGCCTTAATCTGGGGGGGTCAGAGACCCAGTACTTC,CASSLNLGGSETQYF
-,TRBV4-1,TRBJ2-5,-,TGCGCCAGCAGGAAGCAGGCGGTCACCCAAGAGACCCAGTACTTC,CASRKQAVTQETQYF
-,TRBV29-1,TRBJ2-1,once,TGCAGCGTTCAAAGCGGGTTACAGGCCTACAATGAGCAGTTCTTC,CSVQSGLQAYNEQFF
TRBD2,TRBV29-1,TRBJ2-1,-,TGCAGCGTTGAGGCCCAGCGGGGGTCCACCCAGTTCTTC,CSVEAQRGSTQFF
-,TRBV27,TRBJ1-1,-,TGTGCCAGCAGTTTAGAACCAGGCCTATCGAACACTGTAGCTTTCTTT,CASSLEPGLSNTVAFF
TRBD1,TRBV28,TRBJ2-3,few,TGTGGGGTGAGGGGGCTCACAGATACGCAGTATTTT,CGVRGLTDTQYF
-,TRBV5-1,TRBJ2-1,-,TGCGCCAGCAGCAAAAATTATGAGCAGTTCTTC,CASSKNYEQFF
TRBD2,TRBV9,TRBJ2-1,-,TGTGCCAGCACTACTAGCGAATCCTACAATGAGCAGTTCTTC,CASTTSESYNEQFF
-,TRBV10-3,TRBJ2-7,-,TGTGCCATCCCGAGGGACGGTAGCTCCTACGAGCAGTACTTC,CAIPRDGSSYEQYF
TRBD1,TRBV28,TRBJ1-1,-,TGTGCCAGCAGTTTCCGGGACAGGGGTGCTTTCTTT,CASSFRDRGAFF
-,TRBV6-2/TRBV6-3,TRBJ2-4,once,TGTGCCAGCAGTTATCGAGCTGGGGGTGCCGACATTCAGTACTTC,CASSYRAGGADIQYF
-,TRBV28,TRBJ2-7,many,TGTGCCAGCAGTGTTGGTCCGCAGTACGAGCAGTACTTC,CASSVGPQYEQYF
-,TRBV12-3/TRBV12-4,TRBJ2-3,few,TGTGCCAGCAGTTTGTCCAGGGCGTCGTATTTT,CASSLSRASYF
-,TRBV20-1,TRBJ2-3,-,TGCAGTGCCCACCAGGGAGATACGCAGTATTTT,CSAHQGDTQYF
-,TRBV7-3,TRBJ2-7,-,TGTGCCAGCAGCCGCGGACCGCCTGAGAGCTACGAGCAGTACTTC,CASSRGPPESYEQYF
-,TRBV29-1,TRBJ1-1,-,TGCAGCGTCGACGAAGGTAGCACTGAAGCTTTCTTT,CSVDEGSTEAFF
TRBD1,TRBV7-9,TRBJ2-3,-,TGTGCCAGCAGTCGACAGGGTGGCGGTACAGATAAGCAGTATTTT,CASSRQGGGTDKQYF
-,TRBV10-3,TRBJ2-1,-,TGTGCCATCAGTGAAGGGCCTACTAGCCGGAATGAGCAGTTCTTC,CAISEGPTSRNEQFF
-,TRBV9,TRBJ2-1,-,TGTGCCAGCAGCGCCCGCTCGGGATTTAGCTCCTACAATGAGCAGTTCTTC,CASSARSGFSSYNEQFF
-,TRBV18,TRBJ1-6,-,TGTGCCAGCTCACCATACGACAGACCTCTCACACCCCTCCACTTT,CASSPYDRPLTPLHF
-,TRBV12-3/TRBV12-4,TRBJ2-2,-,TGTGCCAGCGCGGCGGAGGATGGCACCGGGGAGCTGTTTTTT,CASAAEDGTGELFF
-,TRBV20-1,TRBJ2-5,few,TGCAGTGCTAGCGGAGCTGGAGGGTACCAAGAGACCCAGTACTTC,CSASGAGGYQETQYF
TRBD1,TRBV9,TRBJ2-7,-,TGTGCCAGCAGCGTAGAAAGGGACAGCAGCTACGAGCAGTACTTC,CASSVERDSSYEQYF
-,TRBV7-3,TRBJ1-3,-,TGTGCCAGCAGCTTAACTCGACAGAAATACTCTGGAAACACCATATATTTT,CASSLTRQKYSGNTIYF
TRBD2,TRBV24-1,TRBJ2-1,-,TGTGCCACCAGTGATCCGGGACTAGCGGGCGCAGGCAATGAGCAGTTCTTC,CATSDPGLAGAGNEQFF
TRBD2,TRBV5-1,TRBJ2-3,-,TGCGCCAGCAGCTTGCGGGCTCCGGGCGGGGGGGCCTTAGGAGATACGCAGTATTTT,CASSLRAPGGGALGDTQYF
-,TRBV7-6,TRBJ2-7,-,TGTGCCAGCAGCATAGACCGGGACGTCTACAATGAGCAGTACTTC,CASSIDRDVYNEQYF
TRBD2,TRBV7-8,TRBJ2-3,-,TGTGCCAGCAGCTTAGGAGCGGGAGGGCCCGAAGATACGCAGTATTTT,CASSLGAGGPEDTQYF
-,TRBV27,TRBJ2-1,-,TGTGCCAGCAGTTTGGGACTCCCGGCCTACAATGAGCAGTTCTTC,CASSLGLPAYNEQFF
-,TRBV7-2,TRBJ2-7,-,TGTGCCAGCAGCGAGGGAGTCGGCATCCAATACGAGCAGTACTTC,CASSEGVGIQYEQYF
TRBD1,TRBV27,TRBJ2-4,few,TGTGCCAGCAGCCGTCGAGGGGGACAGGGGGCTTTGGCCAAAAACATTCAGTACTTC,CASSRRGGQGALAKNIQYF
-,TRBV18,TRBJ1-1,-,TGTGCCAGCTCTTTGACAGATAACACTGAAGCTTTCTTT,CASSLTDNTEAFF
-,TRBV20-1,TRBJ2-1,-,TGCAGTGCTAGAGATTTGCGGGACACGTACGATGAGCAGTTCTTC,CSARDLRDTYDEQFF
TRBD1,TRBV20-1,TRBJ1-6,once,TGCAGTGCTAGTATGCCAGGGGGGGATTCACCCCTCCACTTT,CSASMPGGDSPLHF
-,TRBV5-1,TRBJ2-3,once,TGCGCCAGCAGCTTGGTAACAGGAATAGTCACAGATACGCAGTATTTT,CASSLVTGIVTDTQYF
TRBD1,TRBV7-3,TRBJ2-5,-,TGTGCCAGCAGCTTGGGACAGGCCGAAGAGACCCAGTACTTC,CASSLGQAEETQYF
-,TRBV5-6,TRBJ2-5,few,TGTGCCAGCAGCTTGTGGACGTATCAAGAGACCCAGTACTTC,CASSLWTYQETQYF
-,TRBV28,TRBJ1-2,-,TGTGCCACGATGACAGGCTATGGCTACACCTTC,CATMTGYGYTF
-,TRBV9,TRBJ2-3,-,TGTGCCAGCAGCGTTCAAGGACAGCCTTCCAGTTCAGATACGCAGTATTTT,CASSVQGQPSSSDTQYF
TRBD1,TRBV7-2,TRBJ2-5,few,TGTGCCAGCAGCTTAGGTACAGGGGACGGGGAGACCCAGTACTTC,CASSLGTGDGETQYF
TRBD2,TRBV6-2/TRBV6-3,TRBJ2-5,few,TGTGCCAGCAGTTCCGGGACTAGCGGGCAGACCCAGTACTTC,CASSSGTSGQTQYF
-,TRBV7-9,TRBJ1-1,-,TGTGCCAGCAGCTTCTCGGGACTCGGGAACACTGAAGCTTTCTTT,CASSFSGLGNTEAFF
-,TRBV14,TRBJ2-2,-,TGTGCCAGCGGCCCACTCAGGGGTGGGACCGGGGAGCTGTTTTTT,CASGPLRGGTGELFF
TRBD2,TRBV5-1,TRBJ2-3,few,TGCGCCAGCAGCTTGATCATCGTTGGACTAGCGAGAGATACGCAGTATTTT,CASSLIIVGLARDTQYF
-,TRBV6-5,TRBJ2-2,-,TGTGCCATCAGTTACGACCCTAGCACCGGGGAGCTGTTTTTT,CAISYDPSTGELFF